This passage covers 25 T cell receptor beta chains from one sample sequenced in a study of metastatic and nonmetastatic thyroid tumors. Thyroid surgery was performed in patients who had received no treatment beforehand. Via MiXCR, TCRdb re-called the PCR reads. Here the sample spans 30,000 to 40,000 clones, roughly 29% being singletons. The sequenced sample consisted of blood. The receptors stem from a female donor with papillary thyroid cancer or a benign thyroid nodule (not recorded which). Some clones in this sample may be carry-over from other donors' samples.

This clone is a singleton in its sample. V is TRBV11-2 and J is TRBJ1-2; TRBD1 is a possible D gene (6 bases). The V end was cut by 5 bases, the J end by 7 bases, with 11 bases between. This CDR3 has 12 amino acids. CDR1 is SGHAT, CDR2 FQNNGV, per germline. The CDR3 nucleotides read TGTGCCAGCAGCACCCGGACAGTTGGCTACACCTTC. It translates to CASSTRTVGYTF. The complete variable domain, with remaining parts taken from reference TRBV11-2 and TRBJ1-2, reads EAGVAQSPRYKIIEKRQSVAFWCNPISGHATLYWYQQILGQGPKLLIQFQNNGVVDDSQLPKDRFSAERLKGVDSTLKIQPAKLEDSAVYLCASSTRTVGYTFGSGTRLTVV.

This clone was picked up a small number of times. CDR3 residues: CASSSEWREETQYF. The CDR3 DNA reads as TGTGCCAGCAGCTCAGAATGGAGAGAAGAGACCCAGTACTTC. The V gene is TRBV11-2, the J gene TRBJ2-5, with unresolved D. Trimming cost V 4 bases and J 3 bases, with 12 bases left between them. Germline CDR1 reads SGHAT; CDR2 reads FQNNGV. The length of the CDR3 is 14 residues.

This clone is labeled as medium-sized. The chain is built from TRBV6-1 and TRBJ1-1, with TRBD1 identical over 7 bases. There are 14 residues in the CDR3. V shed 7 bases and J 1 base; nucleotides not matched to a gene: 6. Germline V lookup: CDR1 MNHNS, CDR2 SASEGT. The CDR3 DNA follows: TGTGCCAGCAAGCCCGGGACAGAGAACACTGAAGCTTTCTTT. This translates into CASKPGTENTEAFF.

This clone was observed at least ten times. The CDR3 nucleotides are TGTGCCAGCAGCGTAGCTTATCAGTACCAAGAGACCCAGTACTTC. It yields the protein CASSVAYQYQETQYF. This rearrangement joins TRBV9 to TRBJ2-5; D unclear. Germline V gives CDR1 SGDLS, CDR2 YYNGEE. The V end was cut by 0 bases, the J end by 0 bases, with 9 bases between. CDR3 size: 15 residues.

This clone occurred many times. The rearrangement uses TRBV27 and TRBJ1-2, with D possibly being TRBD1 (5 bases). V was cut by 5 bases and J by 4 bases, with 14 bases left in between. The CDR3 covers 14 residues. CDR1 MNHEY and CDR2 SMNVEV come from the germline V gene (reference sequence). CDR3 sequence reads: CASSRSGTAYGYTF. CDR3 nucleotides: TGTGCCAGCAGTCGCTCCGGGACCGCCTATGGCTACACCTTC.

This clone has a count of ten or more. This chain connects TRBV5-4 to TRBJ2-1; 15 bases line up with TRBD2. The CDR3 is 17 amino acids. Germline values: CDR1 SGHNT, CDR2 YYREEE (reference sequence). V was clipped by 4 bases and J by 6 bases; unmatched bases: 8. Written as DNA, the CDR3 is TGTGCCAGCAGCATCGGACTAGCGGGAGGGCCGTCCAATGAGCAGTTCTTC. It translates to CASSIGLAGGPSNEQFF.

This chain uses TRBV7-2 with TRBJ1-4; tentatively, D is TRBD1 (5 bases). The CDR3 has 17 amino acids. V lost 4 bases, J lost 0 bases, and 15 bases lay in between. Germline CDR1 is SGHTA and CDR2 is FQGNSA. DNA for the CDR3: TGTGCCAGCAGCTCGTCCGGGACGTTTGCAACTAATGAAAAACTGTTTTTT. Translated, it gives CASSSSGTFATNEKLFF. Full variable domain (outside the CDR3, taken from reference TRBV7-2 and TRBJ1-4): GAGVSQSPSNKVTEKGKDVELRCDPISGHTALYWYRQSLGQGLEFLIYFQGNSAPDKSGLPSDRFSAERTGGSVSTLTIQRTQQEDSAVYLCASSSSGTFATNEKLFFGSGTQLSVL.

This clone was detected a few times. Sequence at one end of the junction differs from germline and may be a read error. The V and J genes are TRBV6-1 and TRBJ2-3; D might be TRBD2 (5 bases). CDR1 is MNHNS and CDR2 is SASEGT in the germline V gene. The CDR3 loop spans 14 amino acids. The chain's CDR3 is CANSLEEITDTQYF. CDR3 coding DNA: TGTGCCAACAGTTTGGAGGAGATCACAGATACGCAGTATTTT.

The chain carries TRBV18 and TRBJ2-1, with 11 nucleotides matching TRBD2. The germline V gene encodes CDR1 KGHSH and CDR2 LQKENI. Trimming cost V 3 bases and J 7 bases; bases outside gene matches: 5. This CDR3 is built from 15 residues. CDR3 DNA: TGTGCCAGCTCACCGACTAGCGGGATTAGTAATGAGCAGTTCTTC. Its translation: CASSPTSGISNEQFF.

The chain couples TRBV5-1 to TRBJ2-1; D is unclear. Deletions cut 1 base from V and 2 bases from J, with 13 bases between. In germline, CDR1 is SGHRS, CDR2 YFSETQ. CDR3 length: 16 amino acids. The CDR3 sequence is CASSLNGPSPYNEQFF. The DNA for the CDR3 is TGCGCCAGCAGCTTGAATGGCCCTTCCCCCTACAATGAGCAGTTCTTC.

This clone was seen ten or more times. This chain links TRBV4-1 with TRBJ1-2; D is unresolved. Germline V gene sequence: CDR1 MGHRA, CDR2 YSYEKL. The CDR3 length is 15 residues. The V end was cut by 3 bases, the J end by 2 bases, with 13 bases between. In nucleotides, the CDR3 is TGCGCCAGCAGCCAGATTTGGGAGAGGAACTATGGCTACACCTTC. Translated, it gives CASSQIWERNYGYTF.

This chain joins TRBV5-1 and TRBJ1-4; D call uncertain. The germline V gene has CDR1 SGHRS and CDR2 YFSETQ. Between the trimmed V and J ends, which lost 0 bases and 5 bases, there was a span of 8 bases. The CDR3 consists of 14 residues. The CDR3, as DNA: TGCGCCAGCAGCTTGGCGCCGGACAATGAAAAACTGTTTTTT. Translating it yields CASSLAPDNEKLFF.

This rearrangement joins TRBV4-3 to TRBJ2-1; no firm D call. This CDR3 is built from 15 residues. The V end was cut by 0 bases, the J end by 12 bases, with 18 bases between. In germline, CDR1 is LGHNA, CDR2 YSLEER. In DNA, the CDR3 is TGCGCCAGCAGCCAAGAGGCCCTAGGGATGAGTGCGCAGTTCTTC. The encoded protein is CASSQEALGMSAQFF.

In this sample, this clone turned up many times. The V gene is TRBV12-3 or TRBV12-4, the J gene TRBJ2-2; either TRBD1 or TRBD2 may fit D (5 bases each). V lost 7 bases to trimming and J lost 17 bases, with 23 bases between them. The CDR3 contains 13 residues. CDR3 sequence (DNA): TGTGCCAGCACCCAAACCCCGGGCCGGGGACCCTTTTTT. Encoded protein: CASTQTPGRGPFF.

This clone has just a few counts. Mismatch with germline at one junction end may stem from a read error. The chain's CDR3 is CASSAVVSDTGELSF. CDR3 DNA sequence: TGTGCCAGCAGTGCCGTAGTTAGCGACACCGGGGAGCTGTCTTTT. The chain employs TRBV2 and TRBJ2-2; D possibly corresponds to TRBD2 (5 bases). Germline V gives CDR1 SNHLY, CDR2 FYNNEI. The CDR3 covers 15 residues. The complete variable domain, with remaining parts taken from reference TRBV2 and TRBJ2-2, reads EPEVTQTPSHQVTQMGQEVILRCVPISNHLYFYWYRQILGQKVEFLVSFYNNEISEKSEIFDDQFSVERPDGSNFTLKIRSTKLEDSAMYFCASSAVVSDTGELSFGEGSRLTVL.

This clone was recorded a few times. The rearrangement links TRBV6-1 to TRBJ1-2; D possibly corresponds to TRBD1 (5 bases). The CDR3 totals 15 residues. V dropped 1 base and J dropped 4 bases, with 13 bases sitting between them. From germline, CDR1 is MNHNS and CDR2 SASEGT. The DNA for the CDR3 is TGTGCCAGCAGTGAAGGTGGGGGGAGCTGCTATGGCTACACCTTC. This gives the protein CASSEGGGSCYGYTF.

Comments on this clone: Without the conserved terminal phenylalanine or tryptophan, this CDR3 likely stems from a read error. The chain links TRBV7-3 to TRBJ2-1; D possibly corresponds to TRBD2 (7 bases). The CDR3 sequence is 15 residues long. Germline V CDR1 and CDR2: SGHTA, FQGTGA. DNA for the CDR3: TGTGCCTGCAGTTCGGGGGGCCGGTCCTACAATGAGCAGTTCAGC. Amino acid sequence: CACSSGGRSYNEQFS.

This clone was seen a handful of times. Germline and junction disagree at one end, which may indicate a read error. This rearrangement joins TRBV6-1 to TRBJ2-7; tentative D call: TRBD2 (6 bases). Germline V gene lookup returns CDR1 MNHNS and CDR2 SASEGT. This CDR3 region has 13 residues. CDR3 region: CASREGGSDEQYF. The CDR3 DNA reads TGTGCCAGCAGGGAAGGAGGGAGTGACGAGCAGTACTTC.

This clone was picked up many times. The chain recombines TRBV19 with TRBJ2-5; D is ambiguous. This CDR3 is 14 amino acids long. Trimming pared 3 bases from V and 0 bases from J, leaving 8 bases between. Per germline, CDR1 LNHDA and CDR2 SQIVND (reference sequence). CDR3 sequence (DNA): TGTGCCAGTAGTATTGGAGAGTACCAAGAGACCCAGTACTTC. It translates to CASSIGEYQETQYF.

The sample holds a few counts of this clone. The J gene is TRBJ2-7, the V gene TRBV25-1; D is possibly TRBD1 or TRBD2 (6 bases each). This CDR3 contains 14 residues. Germline V gives CDR1 MGHDK, CDR2 SYGVNS. Trimming pared 4 bases from V and 6 bases from J, leaving 16 bases between. The CDR3, as DNA: TGTGCCAGCAGTGGAAACAGGGACTCCGGCGAGCAGTACTTC. Amino acids: CASSGNRDSGEQYF.

This clone has a count of ten or more. The chain carries TRBV7-8 and TRBJ2-2, with 10 bases aligning to TRBD1. V gave up 6 bases and J gave up 6 bases; unmatched junction bases: 13. CDR3 length equals 17 residues. Germline loops: CDR1 SGHVS, CDR2 FQNEAQ. The DNA for the CDR3 is TGTGCCAGCAGTATTACGACAGGACAGGGGGAATCCGGGGAGCTGTTTTTT. It translates to CASSITTGQGESGELFF.

The chain joins TRBV15 to TRBJ2-3; 8 bases match TRBD2. Germline V gene data show CDR1 as LNHNV and CDR2 as YYDKDF (reference sequence). The CDR3 loop spans 14 amino acids. The ends lost 3 bases at V and 4 bases at J; junction bases unmatched: 3. This CDR3 is CATSSRAGADTQYF. The CDR3 bases are TGTGCCACCAGCAGTCGAGCGGGGGCAGATACGCAGTATTTT.

This clone was seen a handful of times. The J gene is TRBJ2-3, the V gene TRBV10-2; D unclear. Looked up from germline, CDR1 is WSHSY and CDR2 is SAAADI. V was shortened by 2 bases and J by 5 bases, with 2 bases between the two germline ends. CDR3 size: 11 residues. The CDR3 nucleotides read TGCGCCAGCAGTGAGGGAGATACGCAGTATTTT. It yields the protein CASSEGDTQYF.

This clone is labeled as medium-sized (0.01 to 0.1%). The rearrangement joins TRBV19 to TRBJ2-7; a weak D match, TRBD1 (5 bases). Germline V gene lookup returns CDR1 LNHDA and CDR2 SQIVND (reference sequence). The V gene lost 3 bases and the J gene lost 2 bases, with 14 bases spanning the gap. This CDR3 spans 15 amino acids. The CDR3 bases are TGTGCCAGTAGTATGCTTCTTGACAGCGCCTACGAGCAGTACTTC. Translating gives CASSMLLDSAYEQYF. The full variable domain, in which reference TRBV19 and TRBJ2-7 provide the parts outside the CDR3, is DGGITQSPKYLFRKEGQNVTLSCEQNLNHDAMYWYRQDPGQGLRLIYYSQIVNDFQKGDIAEGYSVSREKKESFPLTVTSAQKNPTAFYLCASSMLLDSAYEQYFGPGTRLTVT.

This sequence joins TRBV20-1 and TRBJ1-2; D gene uncertain. Germline assignment: CDR1 DFQATT and CDR2 SNEGSKA (reference sequence). This CDR3 is 13 amino acids long. Trimming left V 7 bases short and J 0 bases short, with 12 bases between. CDR3 DNA sequence: TGCAGTGGTAAGGATCCGACTAACTATGGCTACACCTTC. It yields the protein CSGKDPTNYGYTF.